The entry that follows covers one T cell receptor beta chain sequence. This specimen comes from a study of blood T cell repertoires in COVID-19. Sequencing used immunoSEQ multiplex PCR; TCRdb keeps in-frame clones, though not all of them. The repertoire includes fewer than 350,000 clones, 70% to 90% of them detected once, and 2% to 2.5% sits in the top ten. The CDR3 totals 14 residues. Germline CDR1 is LGHNA and CDR2 is YSLEER. The V gene lost 1 base and the J gene lost 3 bases, with 7 bases spanning the gap. This chain connects TRBV4-3 to TRBJ2-4; unclear D gene. The sequenced material came from peripheral blood. The receptor comes from a woman aged 25 to 45 who had recovered from COVID-19. DNA of the CDR3: TGCGCCAGCAGCCAAGTGTCAGACAAAAACATTCAGTACTTC. This encodes CASSQVSDKNIQYF.